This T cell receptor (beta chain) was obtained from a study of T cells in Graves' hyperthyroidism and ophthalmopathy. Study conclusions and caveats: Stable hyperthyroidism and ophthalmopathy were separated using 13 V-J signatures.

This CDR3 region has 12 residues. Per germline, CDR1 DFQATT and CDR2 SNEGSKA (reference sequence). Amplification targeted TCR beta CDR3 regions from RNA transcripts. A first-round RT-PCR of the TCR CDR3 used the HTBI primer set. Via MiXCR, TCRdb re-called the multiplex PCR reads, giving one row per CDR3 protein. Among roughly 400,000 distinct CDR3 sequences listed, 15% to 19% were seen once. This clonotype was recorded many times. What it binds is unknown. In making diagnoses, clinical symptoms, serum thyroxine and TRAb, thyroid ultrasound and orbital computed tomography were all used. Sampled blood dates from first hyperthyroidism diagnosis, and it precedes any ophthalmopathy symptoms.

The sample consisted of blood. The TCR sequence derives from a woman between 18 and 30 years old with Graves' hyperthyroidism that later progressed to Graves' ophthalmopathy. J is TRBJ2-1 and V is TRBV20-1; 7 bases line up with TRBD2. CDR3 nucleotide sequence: TGCAGCAGTCGCGGGAGCTACAATGAGCAGTTCTTC. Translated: CSSRGSYNEQFF.